A selection of T cell receptor beta chains follows, all from one sample in a study of CD8+CD57+ T cells in acquired aplastic anemia. TCRdb reprocessed the reads via MiXCR and lists one record per CDR3 protein. The repertoire holds around 250,000 distinct CDR3 sequences, with 55% to 60% as singletons. Sequences were obtained from sorted CD4+, CD8+, or CD8+CD57+ T cells (not recorded which) from PBMCs. The receptors stem from a human donor with severe aplastic anemia or a healthy control (not recorded which). The CDR3 runs from the conserved cysteine through the conserved F or W. The D gene is left open where the match is weak. Clone size is shown for a subset of rows, as once, few, many or a class of expanded clone.

D gene,clone size,V gene,J gene,CDR3 protein,CDR3 DNA
TRBD2,.,TRBV29-1,TRBJ2-1,CSLGLAGRNEQFF,TGCAGCCTGGGACTAGCGGGACGGAATGAGCAGTTCTTC
TRBD1,.,TRBV7-9,TRBJ2-2,CASSPRTGSSTGELFF,TGTGCCAGCAGCCCCCGGACAGGGTCTAGCACCGGGGAGCTGTTTTTT
.,.,TRBV9,TRBJ1-1,CASSPGGANTEAFF,TGTGCCAGCAGCCCCGGAGGGGCGAACACTGAAGCTTTCTTT
TRBD1,many,TRBV6-6,TRBJ1-6,CASTQGVPKNSPLHF,TGTGCCAGCACCCAGGGGGTCCCTAAGAATTCACCCCTCCACTTT
TRBD2,.,TRBV10-3,TRBJ2-1,CAISDRDYHQENEQFF,TGTGCCATCAGTGATCGGGACTACCATCAGGAGAATGAGCAGTTCTTC
.,.,TRBV9,TRBJ2-5,CASSVGQTGKKTQYF,TGTGCCAGCAGCGTAGGTCAGACGGGCAAGAAGACCCAGTACTTC
TRBD1,.,TRBV7-2,TRBJ2-7,CASSLAASGQLLTGFYEQYF,TGTGCCAGCAGCTTAGCGGCTTCGGGACAGCTACTAACAGGCTTCTACGAGCAGTACTTC
TRBD1,many,TRBV6-5,TRBJ1-1,CASSPPQTGGTWGTEAFF,TGTGCCAGCAGTCCCCCGCAGACAGGGGGGACCTGGGGCACTGAAGCTTTCTTT
.,.,TRBV15,TRBJ2-7,CATSRDRGEAHEQYF,TGTGCCACCAGCAGAGATAGGGGGGAAGCCCACGAGCAGTACTTC
.,.,TRBV2,TRBJ2-1,CASSERSGWGSYNEQFF,TGTGCCAGCAGTGAACGTAGTGGTTGGGGCTCCTACAATGAGCAGTTCTTC
TRBD1,.,TRBV7-9,TRBJ1-6,CASSLAWDRDMGSPLHF,TGTGCCAGCAGCCTCGCGTGGGACAGGGACATGGGGTCACCCCTCCACTTT
TRBD2,many,TRBV5-8,TRBJ2-3,CASGVPGGADTQYF,TGTGCCAGCGGGGTCCCTGGGGGGGCAGATACGCAGTATTTT
.,many,TRBV19,TRBJ2-5,CASSIEEGSGRETQYF,TGTGCCAGTAGTATAGAAGAGGGCTCCGGTCGAGAGACCCAGTACTTC
.,.,TRBV2,TRBJ2-7,CASSASQTSSYEQYF,TGTGCCAGCAGTGCATCCCAGACTAGCTCCTACGAGCAGTACTTC
TRBD1,many,TRBV29-1,TRBJ1-1,CSVGGQMNTEAFF,TGCAGCGTTGGGGGACAGATGAACACTGAAGCTTTCTTT
TRBD2,.,TRBV9,TRBJ2-7,CASSVGSSGRNIEQYF,TGTGCCAGCAGCGTAGGCTCGAGCGGGAGGAACATAGAGCAGTACTTC
TRBD1,few,TRBV12-3/TRBV12-4,TRBJ2-5,CASRDRGQRETQYF,TGTGCCAGCAGGGACAGGGGACAGCGAGAGACCCAGTACTTC
.,.,TRBV10-3,TRBJ1-1,CAIRPTGSRNTEAFF,TGTGCCATTCGGCCCACAGGGAGTCGGAACACTGAAGCTTTCTTT
TRBD2,.,TRBV19,TRBJ2-5,CASSSLVLAGGIKETQYF,TGTGCCAGTAGTTCCCTGGTACTAGCGGGGGGGATCAAAGAGACCCAGTACTTC
TRBD1,.,TRBV9,TRBJ2-7,CASSVASAGQGLNEQYF,TGTGCCAGCAGCGTAGCAAGCGCGGGACAGGGTTTGAACGAGCAGTACTTC
.,many,TRBV12-3/TRBV12-4,TRBJ1-5,CASRSGQTPNQPQHF,TGTGCCAGCAGGTCGGGCCAAACGCCAAATCAGCCCCAGCATTTT
.,.,TRBV29-1,TRBJ2-3,CSVAEGTDTQYF,TGCAGCGTCGCTGAAGGCACAGATACGCAGTATTTT
.,few,TRBV7-2,TRBJ2-5,CASRSEETQYF,TGTGCCAGCAGATCCGAAGAGACCCAGTACTTC
.,once,TRBV14,TRBJ1-4,CASSQERGPNEKLPF,TGTGCCAGCAGCCAAGAAAGGGGTCCTAATGAAAAACTGCCTTTT
.,.,TRBV7-2,TRBJ2-1,CASSLRHHSDEQFF,TGTGCCAGCAGCCTCAGACACCACTCCGATGAGCAGTTCTTC
.,.,TRBV5-4,TRBJ1-6,CASSGEDVTDSPLHF,TGTGCCAGCAGCGGAGAGGACGTAACCGATTCACCCCTCCACTTT
TRBD1,many,TRBV6-5,TRBJ1-2,CASSERTGSNYGYTF,TGTGCCAGCAGTGAACGGACAGGTTCTAACTATGGCTACACCTTC
.,.,TRBV7-9,TRBJ2-3,CASRPLRGRTDTQYF,TGTGCCAGCAGGCCCTTACGGGGCCGCACAGATACGCAGTATTTT
.,few,TRBV10-1,TRBJ1-1,CASSDGGTNTEAFF,TGCGCCAGCAGTGATGGAGGCACTAACACTGAAGCTTTCTTT